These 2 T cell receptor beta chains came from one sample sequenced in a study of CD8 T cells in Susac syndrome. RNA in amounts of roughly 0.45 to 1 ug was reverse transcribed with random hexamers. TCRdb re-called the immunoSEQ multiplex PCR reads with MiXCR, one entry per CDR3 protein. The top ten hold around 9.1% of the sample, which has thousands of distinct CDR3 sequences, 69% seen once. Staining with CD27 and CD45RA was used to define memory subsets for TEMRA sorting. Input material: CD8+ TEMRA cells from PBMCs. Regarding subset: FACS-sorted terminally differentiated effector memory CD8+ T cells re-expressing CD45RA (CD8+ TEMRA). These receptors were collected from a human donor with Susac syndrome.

The CDR3 sequence is CAISGPGSSYEQYF. CDR3 nucleotides: TGTGCCATCAGTGGGCCAGGGAGCTCCTACGAGCAGTACTTC. This chain joins TRBV10-3 and TRBJ2-7, with D possibly called TRBD1 or TRBD2 (5 bases each). Looked up from germline, CDR1 is ENHRY and CDR2 is SYGVKD. The CDR3 sequence is 14 residues long. V dropped 4 bases and J dropped 0 bases, with 10 bases sitting between them.

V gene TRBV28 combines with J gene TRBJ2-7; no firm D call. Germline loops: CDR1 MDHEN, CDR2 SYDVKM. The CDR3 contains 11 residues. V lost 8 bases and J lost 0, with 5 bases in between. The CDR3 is CASFYSYEQYF. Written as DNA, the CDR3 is TGTGCCAGCTTTTACTCCTACGAGCAGTACTTC.